Each of the 11 T cell receptor beta chains below was sequenced from the same sample in a study of T cell responses to AZD1222 COVID-19 vaccine. Measured with immunoSEQ multiplex PCR; TCRdb has only the in-frame clones, and not every one. Among some 100,000 clones listed, roughly nine tenths were seen once. This sample comprised peripheral blood, obtained on day 0 of AZD1222 vaccination. The source of these receptors is an adult in good health.

J is TRBJ1-3 and V is TRBV30; D is ambiguous. This CDR3 has 14 residues. Germline-derived CDR1 and CDR2 are GTSNPN and SVGIG (reference sequence). The V end was cut by 2 bases, the J end by 4 bases, with 12 bases between. Here the CDR3 DNA reads TGTGCCTGGAGTATAGGGAATGAAGGAAACACCATATATTTT. Translated, it gives CAWSIGNEGNTIYF.

The CDR3 protein is CASSLRSAQSSGNTIYF. Here the CDR3 DNA reads TGCGCCAGCAGCTTACGTTCCGCCCAGAGCTCTGGAAACACCATATATTTT. The rearrangement links TRBV5-1 to TRBJ1-3; the D is unclear. Trimming stripped 2 bases from V and 0 bases from J, with 15 bases between. In germline, CDR1 is SGHRS, CDR2 YFSETQ. This CDR3 has 17 amino acids.

The gene calls are TRBV5-1 and TRBJ1-4; D gene ambiguous. Looked up from germline, CDR1 is SGHRS and CDR2 is YFSETQ. Trimming shortened V by 0 bases and J by 4 bases, and 7 bases separated the two germline ends. The CDR3 consists of 14 residues. CDR3 sequence (DNA): TGCGCCAGCAGCTTGGGGATCCTTAATGAAAAACTGTTTTTT. Translating gives CASSLGILNEKLFF. Together with reference TRBV5-1 and TRBJ1-4, the CDR3 gives the full variable domain: KAGVTQTPRYLIKTRGQQVTLSCSPISGHRSVSWYQQTPGQGLQFLFEYFSETQRNKGNFPGRFSGRQFSNSRSEMNVSTLELGDSALYLCASSLGILNEKLFFGSGTQLSVL.

The chain recombines TRBV29-1 with TRBJ2-2; tentative D call: TRBD2 (5 bases). CDR1 is SQVTM and CDR2 is ANQGSEA in the germline V gene. The CDR3 totals 13 residues. Trimming removed 4 bases from V and 5 bases from J, with 11 bases in between. Written as DNA, the CDR3 is TGCAGCGTTGTTCAGGCGGGTACCGGGGAGCTGTTTTTT. Amino acids: CSVVQAGTGELFF.

The chain employs TRBV9 and TRBJ1-2; D gene ambiguous. V was cut by 2 bases and J by 7 bases, with 15 bases left in between. Germline V lookup: CDR1 SGDLS, CDR2 YYNGEE. The CDR3 is made up of 14 amino acids. CDR3 bases: TGTGCCAGCAGCGTCAGTACGGGCGTCAGTGGCTACACCTTC. Its translation: CASSVSTGVSGYTF. Complete variable domain (other parts from reference TRBV9 and TRBJ1-2): DSGVTQTPKHLITATGQRVTLRCSPRSGDLSVYWYQQSLDQGLQFLIQYYNGEERAKGNILERFSAQQFPDLHSELNLSSLELGDSALYFCASSVSTGVSGYTFGSGTRLTVV.

This clone came up a few times. The V and J genes are TRBV27 and TRBJ1-6, with D possibly being TRBD1 (6 bases). V was clipped by 4 bases and J by 5 bases, with 12 bases between them. The V gene's germline CDR1 is MNHEY and CDR2 SMNVEV (reference sequence). The CDR3 runs 15 residues. The CDR3 nucleotides are TGTGCCAGCAGTTCCGAAACAGGGAATAATTCACCCCTCCACTTT. Translated: CASSSETGNNSPLHF.

This clone was seen only a few times. This same CDR3 is encoded by further DNA sequences in the sample. The chain links TRBV5-6 to TRBJ1-1; tentatively, D is TRBD1 (5 bases). V was clipped by 1 base and J by 4 bases, with 5 bases between them. Germline values: CDR1 SGHDT, CDR2 YYEEEE. The CDR3 extends over 12 amino acids. CDR3 bases: TGTGCCAGCAGCTTGAGGGGCACTGAAGCTTTCTTT. Amino acid sequence: CASSLRGTEAFF.

This sequence joins TRBV11-2 and TRBJ1-6; no definite D call. From germline, CDR1 is SGHAT and CDR2 FQNNGV. Trimming pared 5 bases from V and 11 bases from J, leaving 16 bases between. The CDR3 runs 14 residues. CDR3 loop: CASSVGLPPAPLHF. DNA of the CDR3: TGTGCCAGCAGCGTCGGGCTGCCCCCCGCACCCCTCCACTTT.

The chain combines TRBV5-5 with TRBJ2-2; D is ambiguous. The V end lost 4 bases, the J end lost 5 bases, and 6 bases lay between the germline ends. CDR1 is SGHKS, CDR2 YYEKEE, per germline (reference sequence). This CDR3 spans 12 amino acids. CDR3 sequence: CASSQRTGELFF. The CDR3 region has the DNA TGTGCCAGCAGCCAACGTACCGGGGAGCTGTTTTTT.

The count of this clone is one. This chain uses TRBV19 with TRBJ1-1; D remains unclear. The ends were cut back, 2 bases at V and 0 bases at J, with 4 bases in the middle. Per the germline V gene, CDR1 is LNHDA and CDR2 is SQIVND (reference sequence). This CDR3 contains 13 residues. The CDR3 DNA sequence: TGTGCCAGTAGTATAATGATGAACACTGAAGCTTTCTTT. This translates into CASSIMMNTEAFF.

The V gene is TRBV18, the J gene TRBJ2-7, with 7 bases aligning to TRBD2. In germline, CDR1 is KGHSH, CDR2 LQKENI. The CDR3 has 14 amino acids. V lost 4 bases to trimming and J lost 2 bases; unmatched junction nucleotides: 5. For the CDR3, the DNA is TGTGCCAGCTCACTGCTCGGGACTACCTACGAGCAGTACTTC. Protein product: CASSLLGTTYEQYF.